This TCR beta chain was documented in a study of blood T cells in healthy people across ages. Primers used in a second PCR of about 6 to 12 cycles were a sample-barcoded 5' primer and a J-beta primer mix. TCRdb re-derived calls from the 5' RACE reads in MiXCR, one entry per CDR3 protein. Among about 1,400,000 distinct CDR3 sequences listed, 42% were seen once. This clonotype was counted many times. The CDR3 is 13 amino acids. V lost 2 bases and J lost 3, with 2 bases in between. The clonotype originates from a woman aged 18-29 years in good health. The rearrangement joins TRBV12-3 or TRBV12-4 to TRBJ2-6; D remains unclear. Sequencing was carried out using blood. The CDR3 loop is CASSLRGANVLTF. The CDR3 DNA follows: TGTGCCAGCAGTTTACGTGGGGCCAACGTCCTGACTTTC.